These T cell receptor beta chains were read from a single sample in a study of T cells in Graves' hyperthyroidism and ophthalmopathy. TCRdb recomputed calls from the multiplex PCR reads with MiXCR, one row per CDR3 protein. Found here are approximately 400,000 distinct CDR3 sequences, around 16% of them singletons; the top ten hold roughly 8%. Material for sequencing was blood. The receptors stem from a woman aged 18-29 years with Graves' hyperthyroidism. Each CDR3 is given with its conserved first and last residue. Fields, in order: D gene, V gene, clone size, J gene, CDR3 protein, CDR3 DNA. A D gene is named only where the DNA matches it firmly. Clone size is given for some rows only: seen once, a few or many times, or a class if the clone is expanded.

d_gene: TRBD2; v_gene: TRBV7-6; abundance: many; j_gene: TRBJ2-1; CDR3aa: CASSLPEGLAGHNEQFF; CDR3nt: TGTGCCAGCAGCTTACCCGAGGGACTAGCGGGACATAATGAGCAGTTCTTC
d_gene: NA; v_gene: TRBV20-1; abundance: many; j_gene: TRBJ2-5; CDR3aa: CSASAGQETQYF; CDR3nt: TGCAGTGCTAGCGCAGGTCAAGAGACCCAGTACTTC
d_gene: NA; v_gene: TRBV24-1; abundance: NA; j_gene: TRBJ1-2; CDR3aa: CATRRYGVGGYGYTF; CDR3nt: TGTGCCACCAGGAGGTACGGGGTCGGGGGCTATGGCTACACCTTC
d_gene: TRBD1; v_gene: TRBV19; abundance: NA; j_gene: TRBJ1-6; CDR3aa: CASSSKDRWENSPLHF; CDR3nt: TGTGCCAGTAGTTCAAAGGACAGGTGGGAGAATTCACCCCTCCACTTT
d_gene: NA; v_gene: TRBV25-1; abundance: few; j_gene: TRBJ2-1; CDR3aa: CASSEQKDTSSYNEQFF; CDR3nt: TGTGCCAGCAGTGAGCAAAAGGACACAAGCTCCTACAATGAGCAGTTCTTC
d_gene: NA; v_gene: TRBV12-3/TRBV12-4; abundance: many; j_gene: TRBJ1-5; CDR3aa: CASRGLGGPQHF; CDR3nt: TGTGCCAGCAGGGGCCTCGGGGGGCCCCAGCATTTT
d_gene: NA; v_gene: TRBV12-5; abundance: NA; j_gene: TRBJ1-1; CDR3aa: CASGLVQLNTEAFF; CDR3nt: TGTGCTAGTGGTTTGGTACAGTTGAACACTGAAGCTTTCTTT
d_gene: TRBD2; v_gene: TRBV25-1; abundance: few; j_gene: TRBJ2-7; CDR3aa: CASSGRLAGKYEQYF; CDR3nt: TGTGCCAGCAGTGGCAGACTAGCGGGGAAATACGAGCAGTACTTC
d_gene: NA; v_gene: TRBV5-1; abundance: many; j_gene: TRBJ2-1; CDR3aa: CASRLFVSYNEQFF; CDR3nt: TGCGCCAGCAGACTATTTGTCTCCTACAATGAGCAGTTCTTC
d_gene: TRBD1; v_gene: TRBV28; abundance: many; j_gene: TRBJ2-7; CDR3aa: CASSSSRGLNEQYF; CDR3nt: TGTGCCAGCAGTTCATCCAGGGGGCTCAACGAGCAGTACTTC
d_gene: NA; v_gene: TRBV9; abundance: NA; j_gene: TRBJ2-1; CDR3aa: CASSGARGGQSSYNEQFF; CDR3nt: TGTGCCAGCAGCGGCGCCCGAGGCGGCCAAAGCTCCTACAATGAGCAGTTCTTC
d_gene: TRBD1; v_gene: TRBV10-3; abundance: few; j_gene: TRBJ1-5; CDR3aa: CAIRGQGNNQPQHF; CDR3nt: TGTGCCATCAGGGGACAGGGGAACAATCAGCCCCAGCATTTT
d_gene: NA; v_gene: TRBV28; abundance: many; j_gene: TRBJ2-5; CDR3aa: CASSLAQRPQETQYF; CDR3nt: TGTGCCAGCAGTTTAGCGCAGAGACCTCAAGAGACCCAGTACTTC
d_gene: TRBD2; v_gene: TRBV12-3/TRBV12-4; abundance: many; j_gene: TRBJ2-7; CDR3aa: CASRAKAGWGNYEQYF; CDR3nt: TGTGCCAGCAGGGCCAAAGCGGGATGGGGGAACTACGAGCAGTACTTC
d_gene: TRBD1; v_gene: TRBV4-1; abundance: few; j_gene: TRBJ2-7; CDR3aa: CASSQEDRGYEQYF; CDR3nt: TGCGCCAGCAGCCAAGAAGACAGGGGCTACGAGCAGTACTTC
d_gene: NA; v_gene: TRBV19; abundance: few; j_gene: TRBJ2-3; CDR3aa: CASSPSRGGASTDTQYF; CDR3nt: TGTGCCAGTAGTCCCTCTAGAGGCGGTGCTAGCACAGATACGCAGTATTTT
d_gene: TRBD2; v_gene: TRBV4-1; abundance: NA; j_gene: TRBJ2-1; CDR3aa: CASSQDVGGAYNEQFF; CDR3nt: TGCGCCAGCAGCCAAGATGTCGGGGGGGCCTACAATGAGCAGTTCTTC
d_gene: NA; v_gene: TRBV30; abundance: many; j_gene: TRBJ1-4; CDR3aa: CAWSVPGSNEKLFF; CDR3nt: TGTGCCTGGAGTGTACCGGGGTCTAATGAAAAACTGTTTTTT
d_gene: NA; v_gene: TRBV12-3/TRBV12-4; abundance: many; j_gene: TRBJ2-1; CDR3aa: CASSFVQGGEQFF; CDR3nt: TGTGCCAGCAGTTTCGTCCAGGGGGGTGAGCAGTTCTTC
d_gene: NA; v_gene: TRBV7-2; abundance: NA; j_gene: TRBJ2-6; CDR3aa: CASSLQGPGANVLTF; CDR3nt: TGTGCCAGCAGCTTACAGGGCCCCGGGGCCAACGTCCTGACTTTC
d_gene: TRBD1; v_gene: TRBV29-1; abundance: few; j_gene: TRBJ1-2; CDR3aa: CSVGRGLGGYTF; CDR3nt: TGCAGCGTTGGCAGGGGGCTAGGTGGCTACACCTTC
d_gene: NA; v_gene: TRBV6-1; abundance: many; j_gene: TRBJ1-1; CDR3aa: CASSPPPPTVLEAFF; CDR3nt: TGTGCCAGCAGTCCACCTCCTCCGACAGTACTTGAAGCTTTCTTT
d_gene: NA; v_gene: TRBV28; abundance: many; j_gene: TRBJ1-2; CDR3aa: CAVRDIAYGYTF; CDR3nt: TGTGCCGTCCGGGACATCGCCTATGGCTACACCTTC
d_gene: TRBD2; v_gene: TRBV20-1; abundance: many; j_gene: TRBJ2-3; CDR3aa: CSARGSSGHTDTQYF; CDR3nt: TGCAGTGCTAGAGGGTCTAGCGGACACACAGATACGCAGTATTTT
d_gene: TRBD2; v_gene: TRBV7-2; abundance: NA; j_gene: TRBJ2-7; CDR3aa: CASSLGGIAGPRYEQYF; CDR3nt: TGTGCCAGCAGCTTAGGGGGGATAGCGGGACCTCGGTACGAGCAGTACTTC
d_gene: NA; v_gene: TRBV6-5; abundance: NA; j_gene: TRBJ2-7; CDR3aa: CASSWDFFYEQYF; CDR3nt: TGTGCCAGCAGTTGGGACTTTTTCTACGAGCAGTACTTC
d_gene: TRBD1; v_gene: TRBV24-1; abundance: NA; j_gene: TRBJ1-4; CDR3aa: CATSDLTGGEKLFF; CDR3nt: TGTGCCACCAGTGACTTGACAGGGGGTGAAAAACTGTTTTTT
d_gene: NA; v_gene: TRBV5-1; abundance: many; j_gene: TRBJ2-7; CDR3aa: CASSMRGEPYEQYF; CDR3nt: TGCGCCAGCAGTATGAGAGGGGAACCCTACGAGCAGTACTTC
d_gene: NA; v_gene: TRBV11-3; abundance: many; j_gene: TRBJ2-1; CDR3aa: CASSLFRNNEQFF; CDR3nt: TGTGCCAGCAGCTTATTCCGGAACAATGAGCAGTTCTTC
d_gene: NA; v_gene: TRBV18; abundance: NA; j_gene: TRBJ2-2; CDR3aa: CASSFLEVDTGELFF; CDR3nt: TGTGCCAGCTCCTTTCTTGAGGTCGACACCGGGGAGCTGTTTTTT
d_gene: TRBD2; v_gene: TRBV6-1; abundance: many; j_gene: TRBJ2-3; CDR3aa: CASRSSGTRADTQYF; CDR3nt: TGTGCCAGCAGATCCTCCGGGACTAGGGCAGATACGCAGTATTTT
d_gene: NA; v_gene: TRBV7-9; abundance: many; j_gene: TRBJ2-2; CDR3aa: CASSLAGLDSYPNTGELFF; CDR3nt: TGTGCCAGCAGCTTAGCGGGGCTAGACTCATATCCGAACACCGGGGAGCTGTTTTTT
d_gene: NA; v_gene: TRBV28; abundance: few; j_gene: TRBJ2-2; CDR3aa: CASLGQLNTGELFF; CDR3nt: TGTGCCAGCCTCGGACAGTTGAACACCGGGGAGCTGTTTTTT
d_gene: TRBD1; v_gene: TRBV5-4; abundance: many; j_gene: TRBJ1-2; CDR3aa: CASSWGQGGSGYTF; CDR3nt: TGTGCCAGCAGCTGGGGACAGGGAGGTTCAGGCTACACCTTC
d_gene: NA; v_gene: TRBV9; abundance: NA; j_gene: TRBJ2-3; CDR3aa: CASSRYRDTQYF; CDR3nt: TGTGCCAGCAGCCGGTATAGAGATACGCAGTATTTT
d_gene: NA; v_gene: TRBV5-1; abundance: many; j_gene: TRBJ2-5; CDR3aa: CASSPRPGETQYF; CDR3nt: TGCGCCAGCAGCCCCCGGCCCGGGGAGACCCAGTACTTC
d_gene: NA; v_gene: TRBV24-1; abundance: many; j_gene: TRBJ2-7; CDR3aa: CATSDRGEKIYEQYF; CDR3nt: TGTGCCACCAGTGATAGAGGGGAAAAGATCTACGAGCAGTACTTC
d_gene: NA; v_gene: TRBV7-9; abundance: many; j_gene: TRBJ1-4; CDR3aa: CASSFGGTNEKLFF; CDR3nt: TGTGCCAGCAGCTTTGGGGGAACTAATGAAAAACTGTTTTTT
d_gene: NA; v_gene: TRBV4-1; abundance: many; j_gene: TRBJ2-3; CDR3aa: CASSQQDPDTQYF; CDR3nt: TGCGCCAGCAGCCAACAAGACCCAGATACGCAGTATTTT
d_gene: TRBD1; v_gene: TRBV6-2/TRBV6-3; abundance: NA; j_gene: TRBJ1-1; CDR3aa: CASSYPPGGGNTEAFF; CDR3nt: TGTGCCAGCAGTTACCCCCCAGGGGGGGGGAACACTGAAGCTTTCTTT
d_gene: NA; v_gene: TRBV2; abundance: NA; j_gene: TRBJ2-5; CDR3aa: CASSGSGPETQYF; CDR3nt: TGTGCCAGCTCCGGGTCGGGGCCAGAGACCCAGTACTTC
d_gene: NA; v_gene: TRBV6-1; abundance: NA; j_gene: TRBJ2-5; CDR3aa: CASRLGGAGRETQYF; CDR3nt: TGTGCCAGCAGGCTGGGCGGGGCAGGTCGAGAGACCCAGTACTTC
d_gene: TRBD1; v_gene: TRBV20-1; abundance: many; j_gene: TRBJ2-2; CDR3aa: CSANRGRGTGELFF; CDR3nt: TGCAGTGCAAACAGGGGGCGGGGGACCGGGGAGCTGTTTTTT
d_gene: TRBD2; v_gene: TRBV5-1; abundance: many; j_gene: TRBJ2-3; CDR3aa: CASSPETSGTDTQYF; CDR3nt: TGCGCCAGCAGCCCGGAAACTAGCGGCACAGATACGCAGTATTTT
d_gene: NA; v_gene: TRBV28; abundance: NA; j_gene: TRBJ1-1; CDR3aa: CASSWGPPNTEAFF; CDR3nt: TGTGCCAGCAGTTGGGGGCCCCCGAACACTGAAGCTTTCTTT
d_gene: NA; v_gene: TRBV7-9; abundance: NA; j_gene: TRBJ1-6; CDR3aa: CASSSGLRNSPLHF; CDR3nt: TGTGCCAGCAGCTCGGGACTCAGGAATTCACCCCTCCACTTT
d_gene: NA; v_gene: TRBV19; abundance: many; j_gene: TRBJ1-1; CDR3aa: CASSWVGQTEAFF; CDR3nt: TGTGCCAGTAGTTGGGTAGGTCAGACTGAAGCTTTCTTT
d_gene: NA; v_gene: TRBV12-3/TRBV12-4; abundance: many; j_gene: TRBJ1-6; CDR3aa: CASSPHGSGLHF; CDR3nt: TGTGCCAGCAGTCCACACGGATCAGGCCTCCACTTT
d_gene: TRBD2; v_gene: TRBV25-1; abundance: NA; j_gene: TRBJ2-6; CDR3aa: CASSPSGVFSGANVLTF; CDR3nt: TGTGCCAGCAGCCCTAGCGGGGTCTTCTCTGGGGCCAACGTCCTGACTTTC
d_gene: NA; v_gene: TRBV2; abundance: many; j_gene: TRBJ1-4; CDR3aa: CASRADKWGEKLFF; CDR3nt: TGTGCCAGCAGGGCGGACAAGTGGGGAGAAAAACTGTTTTTT
d_gene: TRBD1; v_gene: TRBV6-5; abundance: NA; j_gene: TRBJ1-2; CDR3aa: CASSYFGTGGYGYTF; CDR3nt: TGTGCCAGCAGTTACTTCGGGACAGGGGGCTATGGCTACACCTTC
d_gene: TRBD1; v_gene: TRBV3-1; abundance: many; j_gene: TRBJ2-1; CDR3aa: CASSQDEGARYNEQFF; CDR3nt: TGTGCCAGCAGCCAAGATGAGGGGGCGCGGTACAATGAGCAGTTCTTC
d_gene: NA; v_gene: TRBV19; abundance: NA; j_gene: TRBJ2-1; CDR3aa: CASSIVYNEQFF; CDR3nt: TGTGCCAGTAGTATCGTTTACAATGAGCAGTTCTTC